This T cell receptor beta chain is from a study of blood T cell repertoires in COVID-19. The wider study: Acute and convalescent COVID-19 samples came from the United States, Italy and Spain. PBMCs, B-cell-depleted T cells, or T cells were the source of the cDNA or gDNA that made up the material.

Participants, about 18 to 89 years old, spanned some 23 US areas. The CDR3 loop spans 15 amino acids. Trimming took 5 bases from V and 4 from J; bases not matched to a gene: 7. The germline gives CDR1 SGHTA, CDR2 FQGTGA. Authors' analysis steps: Quantification of nucleated cells was approximated via reference gene primer amplification. The assay was immunoSEQ multiplex PCR, and TCRdb's table has in-frame clones only and misses some. V, J and clone size were drawn from that table, and D and trimming were deduced from the DNA. The table records 230,000 or so clones, more than 80% of them present only once.

Material for sequencing was PBMCs or T cells enriched from blood (not recorded which). This clonotype was sampled from a woman aged 40 to 49 with acute COVID-19. The rearrangement links TRBV7-3 to TRBJ1-1, with TRBD1 matching over 10 bases. This chain's CDR3 is CASSKTGGPGTEAFF. The CDR3, as DNA: TGTGCCAGCAGCAAGACAGGGGGCCCGGGCACTGAAGCTTTCTTT.